Listed here are 18 T cell receptor beta chains from one sample, sequenced in a study of T-cell reconstitution after alpha-beta-depleted transplantation in children. Unique molecular identifiers featured in how the TCRbeta library was prepared. TCRdb used MiXCR to reprocess the PCR reads, holding one entry per CDR3 protein. The repertoire holds 610,000 or so distinct CDR3 sequences, with 25% to 30% as singletons. The input for sequencing was PBMCs, taken before TCRalphabeta/CD19-depleted stem cell transplant. The receptors here all came from a boy under two years old with Wiskott-Aldrich syndrome, due to receive a stem cell transplant.

This clonotype was observed a handful of times. The chain uses TRBV29-1 and TRBJ1-1; D may be TRBD1 (5 bases). The V and J ends lost 5 bases and 6 bases respectively, with 10 bases between them. CDR3 size: 11 residues. Germline CDR1 and CDR2: SQVTM and ANQGSEA. As DNA, the CDR3 is TGCAGCGTTTTGGGAGGGGCTGAAGCTTTCTTT. Translating gives CSVLGGAEAFF.

This clonotype was picked up a small number of times. The chain has TRBV6-2 or TRBV6-3 and TRBJ2-5; TRBD1 is a possible D gene (6 bases). This CDR3 contains 17 residues. Trimming pared 4 bases from V and 1 base from J, leaving 19 bases between. In germline, CDR1 is MNHEY, CDR2 SVGEGT. This CDR3 is CASSFFIAGQLQETQYF. For the CDR3, the DNA is TGTGCCAGCAGTTTTTTTATTGCTGGACAGCTCCAAGAGACCCAGTACTTC.

The chain combines TRBV10-3 with TRBJ2-3, with D perhaps matching TRBD1 (6 bases). Germline-derived CDR1 and CDR2 are ENHRY and SYGVKD. The CDR3 is 14 residues long. The V and J ends lost 8 bases and 4 bases respectively, with 16 bases between them. The CDR3 nucleotides are TGTGCCATCGCGGACCCAGGGGCCCCAGATACGCAGTATTTT. Translation: CAIADPGAPDTQYF.

This clonotype was observed a handful of times. The chain has TRBV9 and TRBJ2-1; TRBD2 is a possible D gene (5 bases). V was clipped by 0 bases and J by 6 bases, with 10 bases between them. Germline V gives CDR1 SGDLS, CDR2 YYNGEE. CDR3 size: 14 residues. The DNA of the CDR3 is TGTGCCAGCAGCGTAGGTTTAGCGAGCAATGAGCAGTTCTTC. Amino acid sequence: CASSVGLASNEQFF.

The rearrangement uses TRBV30 and TRBJ1-3; D might be TRBD1 (6 bases). The V gene's germline CDR1 is GTSNPN and CDR2 SVGIG (reference sequence). CDR3 length equals 13 residues. Deletions cut 4 bases from V and 0 bases from J, with 7 bases between. The CDR3 sequence: CAWTTGSGNTIYF. In nucleotides, the CDR3 is TGTGCCTGGACGACAGGCTCTGGAAACACCATATATTTT.

This clonotype showed up just a few times. The rearrangement joins TRBV5-1 to TRBJ2-3, with unresolved D. The CDR3 runs 13 residues. The V end lost 0 bases, the J end lost 4 bases, and 6 bases lay between the germline ends. Germline V gene lookup returns CDR1 SGHRS and CDR2 YFSETQ. The CDR3 loop reads CASSLVPADTQYF. The CDR3 bases are TGCGCCAGCAGCTTGGTCCCCGCAGATACGCAGTATTTT.

The chain is built from TRBV5-1 and TRBJ2-3; 9 bases match TRBD2. Germline V lookup: CDR1 SGHRS, CDR2 YFSETQ. V dropped 6 bases and J dropped 4; count of bases not matched to a gene: 9. The CDR3 length is 15 residues. Written as DNA, the CDR3 is TGCGCCAGCACCCTTAGCGGGGGAGGCGCAGATACGCAGTATTTT. The encoded protein is CASTLSGGGADTQYF.

The chain uses TRBV5-1 and TRBJ2-1, with 8 bases that match TRBD1. From germline, CDR1 is SGHRS and CDR2 YFSETQ. Losses at the gene ends were 4 bases for V and 7 bases for J; bases not matched to a gene: 13. CDR3 length: 16 amino acids. The CDR3 is CASSPIGQGNRNEQFF. CDR3 nucleotide sequence: TGCGCCAGCAGCCCCATCGGACAGGGCAATCGGAATGAGCAGTTCTTC.

The table lists this clonotype with a few counts. CDR3 DNA sequence: TGTGCCACCAGCAGGACTGGACTAGCGGGAGGAGATACGCAGTATTTT. The encoded protein is CATSRTGLAGGDTQYF. The chain couples TRBV15 to TRBJ2-3, with 14 bases that match TRBD2. V shed 3 bases, J shed 5 bases, and the junction held 4 bases outside the gene matches. From germline, CDR1 is LNHNV and CDR2 YYDKDF (reference sequence). This CDR3 comprises 16 residues.

The rearrangement links TRBV27 to TRBJ2-1; 10 bases agree with TRBD2. With V trimmed by 3 bases and J by 2 bases, 10 bases remained unmatched. Per the germline V gene, CDR1 is MNHEY and CDR2 is SMNVEV (reference sequence). This CDR3 region has 18 residues. The DNA for the CDR3 is TGTGCCAGCAGTTTTGGTAGCGGGAGGCCTAGCCCCTACAATGAGCAGTTCTTC. The encoded protein is CASSFGSGRPSPYNEQFF.

The V and J genes are TRBV9 and TRBJ2-1; D is perhaps TRBD1 (5 bases). Germline V gives CDR1 SGDLS, CDR2 YYNGEE. V was pared by 0 bases and J by 3 bases, with 16 bases between. This CDR3 spans 17 amino acids. The CDR3 spells CASSVANQGFVYNEQFF. Here the CDR3 DNA reads TGTGCCAGCAGCGTAGCTAATCAGGGTTTTGTCTACAATGAGCAGTTCTTC.

The chain links TRBV7-8 to TRBJ2-7; unclear D gene. From germline, CDR1 is SGHVS and CDR2 FQNEAQ. There are 14 residues in the CDR3. V lost 0 bases to trimming and J lost 5 bases, with 11 bases between them. CDR3 protein: CASSLALRRNEQYF. The CDR3 DNA reads TGTGCCAGCAGCTTAGCGTTAAGGCGAAACGAGCAGTACTTC.

CDR3 DNA sequence: TGTGCCAGCAGTAATAGACTAGCGGGAGTCAATGAGCAGTTCTTC. It codes for CASSNRLAGVNEQFF. The chain combines TRBV7-6 with TRBJ2-1, with TRBD2 matching 12 bases. In germline, CDR1 is SGHVS, CDR2 FNYEAQ. J was trimmed by 6 bases and V by 6 bases; bases with no gene match: 6. This CDR3 comprises 15 residues.

V gene TRBV7-9 combines with J gene TRBJ2-5, with 8 bases matching TRBD1. The CDR3 spans 11 residues. Trimming cost V 5 bases and J 10 bases; bases outside gene matches: 3. Germline-derived CDR1 and CDR2 are SEHNR and FQNEAQ (reference sequence). DNA for the CDR3: TGTGCCAGCAGCGCGACAGGGGTCCAGTACTTC. Translated, it gives CASSATGVQYF.

The chain has TRBV6-5 and TRBJ2-1, with 15 bases lining up with TRBD2. CDR3 length: 16 residues. The V segment lost 5 bases and the J segment 8 bases; nucleotides outside the gene matches: 7. The germline V gene has CDR1 MNHEY and CDR2 SVGAGI. CDR3 region: CASSRGLAGGPDEQFF. CDR3 bases: TGTGCCAGCAGTCGCGGACTAGCGGGAGGGCCGGATGAGCAGTTCTTC.

This clonotype was seen a few times. The V and J genes are TRBV30 and TRBJ2-3, with 12 bases that match TRBD2. Germline CDR1 GTSNPN, CDR2 SVGIG (reference sequence). This CDR3 contains 18 residues. V shed 4 bases and J 4 bases; nucleotides not matched to a gene: 15. The CDR3 sequence is CAWNPRPRLAGVSDTQYF. The CDR3 DNA sequence: TGTGCCTGGAACCCACGCCCCAGACTAGCGGGAGTGTCAGATACGCAGTATTTT.

V is TRBV5-1 and J is TRBJ2-6; perhaps TRBD1 as D (5 bases). Trimming stripped 4 bases from V and 2 bases from J, with 7 bases between. Germline CDR1 SGHRS, CDR2 YFSETQ. The CDR3 totals 14 residues. The CDR3 sequence is CASSETAGANVLTF. In DNA, the CDR3 is TGCGCCAGCAGCGAGACAGCTGGGGCCAACGTCCTGACTTTC.

This clonotype has just a few counts. This chain uses TRBV25-1 with TRBJ1-4, with D perhaps TRBD1 (6 bases). This CDR3 is built from 14 residues. Per germline, CDR1 MGHDK and CDR2 SYGVNS. Trimming removed 4 bases from V and 5 bases from J, with 11 bases in between. CDR3 residues: CASSVGQSNEKLFF. CDR3 nucleotides: TGTGCCAGCAGTGTCGGACAGTCGAATGAAAAACTGTTTTTT. Full variable domain (rest looked up from reference TRBV25-1 and TRBJ1-4): EADIYQTPRYLVIGTGKKITLECSQTMGHDKMYWYQQDPGMELHLIHYSYGVNSTEKGDLSSESTVSRIRTEHFPLTLESARPSHTSQYLCASSVGQSNEKLFFGSGTQLSVL.